This T cell receptor (beta chain) is drawn from a study of blood T cell repertoires in COVID-19. J lost 6 bases, V lost 8 bases, and 12 bases had no gene match. From germline, CDR1 is SEHNR and CDR2 FQNEAQ (reference sequence). The CDR3 length is 14 residues. Only in-frame clones appear in the TCRdb table, and some are missing; sequencing was by immunoSEQ multiplex PCR. The sample lists about 380,000 clones, about 89% seen once, with 0.95% to 1.5% in the top ten. The chain has TRBV7-9 and TRBJ2-5; 7 bases match TRBD2. The TCR was taken from a middle-aged man with acute or convalescent COVID-19. Specimen: peripheral blood. The CDR3 here is CASAPISGYQTQYF. The CDR3 nucleotides are TGTGCCAGCGCTCCGATTAGCGGGTACCAGACCCAGTACTTC.